This TCR beta chain was captured in a study of T-cell memory formation after mild COVID-19. Study observations and caveats: There was a balanced CD4/CD8 profile in clones contracting day 15 to 85, and later expanders leaned CD4+.

From the 5' RACE reads, TCRdb called clonotypes with MiXCR, one entry per CDR3 protein. The repertoire holds approximately 240,000 distinct CDR3 sequences, with less than 20% as singletons. This clonotype has a handful of counts. Its cognate antigen is unknown. CDR3 length: 16 residues. The germline V and J ends were trimmed by 4 bases and 0 bases, with 16 bases remaining between them. Germline CDR1 SGHRS, CDR2 YFSETQ. This receptor was obtained from a man in his late teens or twenties who had mild COVID-19 (a few samples of this study predate the infection). Cell type and time point are not known. Source material: PBMCs or a T cell subset sorted from them (not recorded which). This rearrangement joins TRBV5-1 to TRBJ1-1; D is unclear. CDR3 loop: CASSNRSWAVNTEAFF. The CDR3 DNA reads as TGCGCCAGCAGCAATCGTAGTTGGGCGGTGAACACTGAAGCTTTCTTT. Filled out from reference TRBV5-1 and TRBJ1-1, the complete variable domain reads KAGVTQTPRYLIKTRGQQVTLSCSPISGHRSVSWYQQTPGQGLQFLFEYFSETQRNKGNFPGRFSGRQFSNSRSEMNVSTLELGDSALYLCASSNRSWAVNTEAFFGQGTRLTVV.